These 29 T cell receptor beta chains share one sample of origin, sequenced in a study of post-analysis software for immune sequencing data. The study's findings and limits: Elevated frequency relative to controls characterized four or five TRBV segments in patients, TRBV5-6, TRBV5-1 and TRBV20-1 among them.

Prepared libraries of TCR beta cDNA carried unique molecular identifiers. TCRdb redid the calling of the PCR reads with MiXCR, one entry per CDR3 protein. Of a few hundred thousand distinct CDR3 sequences listed, around 37% were seen once; the top ten hold around 15%. These receptors' antigens are unknown. The sequenced material came from blood. These receptors were obtained from a girl aged 10-17 years with multiple sclerosis.

This clonotype was detected only a few times. The rearrangement links TRBV6-2 or TRBV6-3 to TRBJ2-1, with 7 nucleotides matching TRBD1. The germline V gene has CDR1 MNHEY and CDR2 SVGEGT. Trimming took 6 bases from V and 3 from J; bases not matched to a gene: 5. This CDR3 has 14 residues. The CDR3 sequence: CASSPQGDYNEQFF. For the CDR3, the DNA is TGTGCCAGCAGCCCGCAGGGGGACTACAATGAGCAGTTCTTC.

The rearrangement uses TRBV28 and TRBJ2-4; D may correspond to TRBD1 or TRBD2 (5 bases each). This CDR3 is built from 15 residues. The V gene's germline CDR1 is MDHEN and CDR2 SYDVKM. Trimming shortened V by 5 bases and J by 13 bases, and 24 bases separated the two germline ends. CDR3 DNA sequence: TGTGCCAGCAGTGCCGGTTTGGGCGGGTTGGGGGAGCAGTACTTC. This gives the protein CASSAGLGGLGEQYF.

This clonotype was found a few times. The V and J genes are TRBV7-9 and TRBJ1-2; tentative D call: TRBD1 (5 bases). The CDR3 totals 15 residues. In germline, CDR1 is SEHNR, CDR2 FQNEAQ (reference sequence). V lost 0 bases to trimming and J lost 5 bases, with 13 bases between them. The DNA of the CDR3 is TGTGCCAGCAGCTTAGCGGGGGAACCAACTTATGGCTACACCTTC. Translating gives CASSLAGEPTYGYTF.

V gene TRBV20-1 combines with J gene TRBJ2-4; D remains unclear. The V end was cut by 3 bases, the J end by 0 bases, with 12 bases between. Germline CDR1 reads DFQATT; CDR2 reads SNEGSKA (reference sequence). The CDR3 has 15 amino acids. The CDR3 loop reads CSASPGYLAKNIQYF. For the CDR3, the DNA is TGCAGTGCTAGTCCCGGGTATTTAGCCAAAAACATTCAGTACTTC.

CDR3: CASGLLAVPSTDTQYF. As DNA, the CDR3 is TGTGCCAGCGGCTTACTAGCGGTCCCTAGCACAGATACGCAGTATTTT. V gene TRBV12-3 or TRBV12-4 combines with J gene TRBJ2-3; 8 bases line up with TRBD2. V was pared by 8 bases and J by 0 bases, with 10 bases of the junction left unmatched. The CDR3 extends over 16 amino acids.

In its sample, this clonotype was seen a few times. The V gene is TRBV4-2, the J gene TRBJ2-5; 7 bases agree with TRBD2. Germline V gives CDR1 LGHNA, CDR2 YNFKEQ. The ends lost 3 bases at V and 1 base at J; junction bases unmatched: 14. The CDR3 sequence is 18 residues long. Here the CDR3 reads CASSQLNPAGMLQETQYF. CDR3 DNA: TGTGCCAGCAGCCAGCTAAACCCAGCGGGGATGCTCCAAGAGACCCAGTACTTC.

In regard to this clonotype: At one end the junction does not follow the germline gene, possibly because of a read error. The chain employs TRBV5-6 and TRBJ2-1; 9 bases are a match to TRBD1. The CDR3 is 18 amino acids. Germline V gives CDR1 SGHDT, CDR2 YYEEEE. This chain's CDR3 is CASSSPAGTGKFYNEQLF. The CDR3 nucleotides are TGTGCCAGCAGCTCGCCCGCCGGGACAGGGAAGTTCTACAATGAGCAGTTGTTC.

This sequence joins TRBV7-2 and TRBJ2-7, with D hard to call. The CDR3 contains 14 residues. V was cut by 2 bases and J by 4 bases, with 12 bases left in between. The germline CDR1 and CDR2 sequences are SGHTA and FQGNSA. The CDR3 loop reads CASSLPVKRYEQYF. In DNA, the CDR3 is TGTGCCAGCAGCTTACCGGTGAAACGATACGAGCAGTACTTC.

J is TRBJ2-1 and V is TRBV24-1, with TRBD2 as a possible D gene (6 bases). The V and J ends lost 5 bases and 3 bases respectively, with 19 bases between them. This CDR3 region has 17 residues. The germline V gene encodes CDR1 KGHDR and CDR2 SFDVKD. As DNA, the CDR3 is TGTGCCACCAGTGGTCCGTCTGGCGGGACCAACTACAATGAGCAGTTCTTC. Translated, it gives CATSGPSGGTNYNEQFF.

The gene calls are TRBV11-2 and TRBJ2-1; TRBD2 agrees at 8 bases. V lost 4 bases to trimming and J lost 6 bases; unmatched junction nucleotides: 8. The CDR3 extends over 15 amino acids. Germline V CDR1 and CDR2: SGHAT, FQNNGV. CDR3 coding DNA: TGTGCCAGCAGCTACCGGGAGGGCGGCCGCAATGAGCAGTTCTTC. As protein: CASSYREGGRNEQFF.

This clonotype was seen a few times. V gene TRBV7-3 combines with J gene TRBJ1-6; 7 bases map to TRBD1. This CDR3 is built from 15 residues. Germline CDR1 and CDR2: SGHTA and FQGTGA. V lost 6 bases to trimming and J lost 6 bases; unmatched junction nucleotides: 8. The CDR3 loop reads CASSYYRGPNSPLHF. The CDR3 DNA reads as TGTGCCAGCAGTTACTACAGGGGTCCTAATTCACCCCTCCACTTT.

The gene calls are TRBV7-3 and TRBJ2-3; either TRBD1 or TRBD2 may supply D (6 bases each). Trimming shortened V by 1 base and J by 0 bases, and 11 bases separated the two germline ends. There are 16 residues in the CDR3. Germline-derived CDR1 and CDR2 are SGHTA and FQGTGA. The CDR3 loop is CASSLNGGLSTDTQYF. CDR3 bases: TGTGCCAGCAGCTTAAACGGGGGCCTAAGCACAGATACGCAGTATTTT.

This chain joins TRBV20-1 and TRBJ2-4, with D maybe TRBD1 (5 bases). The end of the DNA fits TRBJ2-7 better, so the J call may be wrong. CDR1 is DFQATT, CDR2 SNEGSKA, per germline (reference sequence). This CDR3 contains 16 residues. This chain's CDR3 is CSARDRMQGFTFEQYF. CDR3 coding DNA: TGCAGTGCTAGAGATCGTATGCAGGGCTTTACATTCGAGCAGTACTTC.

This clonotype was counted a few times. The chain is built from TRBV7-9 and TRBJ2-1, with D maybe TRBD1 (7 bases). CDR1 and CDR2 (germline): SEHNR, FQNEAQ (reference sequence). V was clipped by 0 bases and J by 8 bases, with 23 bases between them. The CDR3 sequence is 18 residues long. This CDR3 reads CASSLALDGGGLRDEQFF. In DNA, the CDR3 is TGTGCCAGCAGCTTAGCGCTCGACGGAGGGGGCCTACGGGATGAGCAGTTCTTC.

This clonotype was counted a few times. V is TRBV20-1 and J is TRBJ2-1; 8 bases map to TRBD2. With 0 bases clipped from V and 2 bases from J, the junction kept 6 bases outside the gene matches. CDR3 length: 16 residues. Germline V CDR1 and CDR2: DFQATT, SNEGSKA (reference sequence). This chain's CDR3 is CSARDLGGGTYNEQFF. CDR3 nucleotides: TGCAGTGCTAGAGATCTGGGCGGGGGGACCTACAATGAGCAGTTCTTC.

This chain joins TRBV6-4 and TRBJ2-7; D is perhaps TRBD2 (7 bases). This CDR3 region has 15 residues. Between the trimmed V and J ends, which lost 5 bases and 7 bases, there was a span of 21 bases. Germline values: CDR1 MRHNA, CDR2 SNTAGT. The CDR3 loop is CASSTSGGAGNEQYF. CDR3 in DNA: TGTGCCAGCAGTACTAGTGGGGGGGCCGGCAATGAGCAGTACTTC.

This clonotype was picked up a small number of times. The J gene is TRBJ1-1, the V gene TRBV7-9; 7 nucleotides align to TRBD1. V was clipped by 5 bases and J by 6 bases; unmatched bases: 6. Germline CDR1 is SEHNR and CDR2 is FQNEAQ (reference sequence). The CDR3 runs to 13 residues. CDR3 in amino acids: CASSPRTGPEAFF. DNA for the CDR3: TGTGCCAGCAGCCCGCGGACAGGACCTGAAGCTTTCTTT.

In this sample, this clonotype turned up a few times. The genes are TRBV12-3 or TRBV12-4 and TRBJ2-7; unclear D gene. This CDR3 is built from 15 residues. Trimming removed 6 bases at V and 2 bases at J, with 17 bases between. CDR3: CASSLTHRVPYEQYF. Written as DNA, the CDR3 is TGTGCCAGCAGCCTTACCCATAGGGTTCCCTACGAGCAGTACTTC.

V is TRBV6-5 and J is TRBJ1-1, with D maybe TRBD1 (6 bases). The germline gives CDR1 MNHEY, CDR2 SVGAGI. The CDR3 consists of 17 residues. The V and J ends lost 3 bases and 1 base respectively, with 18 bases between them. The CDR3 DNA reads TGTGCCAGCAGTTATTACCCTAGGGGGGCGGAGAACACTGAAGCTTTCTTT. This translates into CASSYYPRGAENTEAFF.

This clonotype has just a few counts. This chain uses TRBV2 with TRBJ2-4; 15 bases are a match to TRBD2. Losses at the gene ends were 3 bases for V and 1 base for J; bases not matched to a gene: 7. The germline gives CDR1 SNHLY, CDR2 FYNNEI. The CDR3 is 19 residues long. The CDR3 region is CASSDARTSGGAAKNIQYF. CDR3 DNA: TGTGCCAGCAGTGATGCCCGGACTAGCGGGGGGGCTGCCAAAAACATTCAGTACTTC.

This clonotype turned up a few times. J is TRBJ2-3 and V is TRBV3-1, with a tentative D call TRBD2 (6 bases). From germline, CDR1 is LGHDT and CDR2 YNNKEL (reference sequence). Between the trimmed V and J ends, which lost 1 base and 2 bases, there was a span of 13 bases. The CDR3 has 16 residues. In DNA form, the CDR3 reads TGTGCCAGCAGCCAAGTAGGGACTGGCCTCACAGATACGCAGTATTTT. Translated: CASSQVGTGLTDTQYF.

In its sample, this clonotype was seen a few times. The chain joins TRBV2 to TRBJ1-2; D is possibly TRBD1 (5 bases). V was cut by 3 bases and J by 3 bases, with 14 bases left in between. This CDR3 spans 15 amino acids. Germline CDR1 is SNHLY and CDR2 is FYNNEI. The CDR3 DNA sequence: TGTGCCAGCAGTGATGGATTCGGGGGGGACTATGGCTACACCTTC. Protein: CASSDGFGGDYGYTF.

The chain is built from TRBV12-3 or TRBV12-4 and TRBJ1-1; no clear D gene. CDR3 length: 11 amino acids. Between the trimmed V and J ends, which lost 5 bases and 8 bases, there was a span of 9 bases. CDR3 DNA: TGTGCCAGCAGTATGGCAACAGAAGCTTTCTTT. It yields the protein CASSMATEAFF.

V and J are TRBV18 and TRBJ2-1; 9 bases agree with TRBD2. V lost 3 bases to trimming and J lost 5 bases; unmatched junction nucleotides: 2. The CDR3 has 14 residues. CDR1 and CDR2 (germline): KGHSH, LQKENI. For the CDR3, the DNA is TGTGCCAGCTCACCCCCTAGCGGGGACAATGAGCAGTTCTTC. Residues: CASSPPSGDNEQFF.

This clonotype was observed a few times. The chain combines TRBV27 with TRBJ1-2; D gene uncertain. Trimming removed 0 bases at V and 4 bases at J, with 9 bases between. Germline V gives CDR1 MNHEY, CDR2 SMNVEV (reference sequence). The CDR3 has 14 residues. The CDR3 here is CASSLSTRSYGYTF. The CDR3 bases are TGTGCCAGCAGTTTATCGACCAGAAGCTATGGCTACACCTTC.

The chain employs TRBV19 and TRBJ1-5, with 10 bases identical to TRBD1. Per the germline V gene, CDR1 is LNHDA and CDR2 is SQIVND (reference sequence). The length of the CDR3 is 15 residues. The ends lost 7 bases at V and 11 bases at J; junction bases unmatched: 14. In DNA form, the CDR3 reads TGTGCCAGTACCGGGGACAGGGGTCCAGATTTGGCCCAGCATTTT. Translated, it gives CASTGDRGPDLAQHF.

This clonotype came up a few times. This chain joins TRBV14 and TRBJ1-2; D may be TRBD1 (6 bases). Trimming pared 3 bases from V and 6 bases from J, leaving 17 bases between. From germline, CDR1 is SGHDN and CDR2 FVKESK. CDR3 size: 15 residues. CDR3 bases: TGTGCCAGCAGCCACCTTACGGGGGGCGGCGATGGCTACACCTTC. Its translation is CASSHLTGGGDGYTF.

This clonotype has just a few counts. The rearrangement uses TRBV3-1 and TRBJ2-7; D remains unclear. Germline values: CDR1 LGHDT, CDR2 YNNKEL (reference sequence). The CDR3 contains 12 residues. Trimming stripped 1 base from V and 4 bases from J, with 5 bases between. For the CDR3, the DNA is TGTGCCAGCAGCCAAGGGTTGTACGAGCAGTACTTC. This sequence encodes CASSQGLYEQYF.

The rearrangement joins TRBV5-1 to TRBJ2-1; 11 bases are shared with TRBD2. The CDR3 is 17 residues long. Trimming cost V 4 bases and J 2 bases; bases outside gene matches: 8. The V gene's germline CDR1 is SGHRS and CDR2 YFSETQ. CDR3 coding DNA: TGCGCCAGCAGCCAGTCAGGGACTAGCGGAGCCTACAATGAGCAGTTCTTC. It codes for CASSQSGTSGAYNEQFF. Looking up the rest from reference TRBV5-1 and TRBJ2-1 gives the full variable domain: KAGVTQTPRYLIKTRGQQVTLSCSPISGHRSVSWYQQTPGQGLQFLFEYFSETQRNKGNFPGRFSGRQFSNSRSEMNVSTLELGDSALYLCASSQSGTSGAYNEQFFGPGTRLTVL.